These 20 T cell receptor beta chains were sequenced from one sample in a study of shared clonotypes between healthy human individuals. TCRdb's copy holds only in-frame clones and misses some; the assay was immunoSEQ multiplex PCR. The sample includes 950,000 to 1,100,000 clones, approximately 70% of them seen just once. Sequenced: memory CD4+ T cells sorted from blood. The subset here: CD45RA-negative fraction. The receptor set was obtained from a man younger than 35 in good health.

This chain links TRBV30 with TRBJ2-5, with 7 bases that match TRBD1. V shed 0 bases, J shed 7 bases, and the junction held 14 bases outside the gene matches. The CDR3 is made up of 16 amino acids. Germline values: CDR1 GTSNPN, CDR2 SVGIG (reference sequence). The CDR3, as DNA: TGTGCCTGGAGTGTAAGGGGACAGCTTTGGGTTGGGACCCAGTACTTC. It translates to CAWSVRGQLWVGTQYF. The whole variable domain, filled in from reference TRBV30 and TRBJ2-5, reads SQTIHQWPATLVQPVGSPLSLECTVEGTSNPNLYWYRQAAGRGLQLLFYSVGIGQISSEVPQNLSASRPQDRQFILSSKKLLLSDSGFYLCAWSVRGQLWVGTQYFGPGTRLLVL.

This clone was recorded once. This chain uses TRBV28 with TRBJ2-1, with TRBD2 matching over 7 bases. CDR3 length: 15 residues. The V gene's germline CDR1 is MDHEN and CDR2 SYDVKM. V shed 4 bases and J 6 bases; nucleotides not matched to a gene: 9. The CDR3 region is CASSSLALGGNEQFF. The CDR3 DNA follows: TGTGCCAGCAGTTCACTAGCGCTGGGGGGCAATGAGCAGTTCTTC.

The rearrangement joins TRBV7-2 to TRBJ2-5; a weak D match, TRBD2 (5 bases). Germline values: CDR1 SGHTA, CDR2 FQGNSA. This CDR3 comprises 15 residues. V was clipped by 5 bases and J by 1 base, with 14 bases between them. The chain's CDR3 is CASSPKPSLQETQYF. The CDR3 DNA follows: TGTGCCAGCAGCCCGAAGCCTAGCCTCCAAGAGACCCAGTACTTC.

This clone was seen repeatedly, ten times or more. This same CDR3 is encoded by further DNA sequences in the sample. The chain links TRBV7-2 to TRBJ2-3, with D perhaps matching TRBD1 or TRBD2 (6 bases each). Germline lookup yields CDR1 SGHTA and CDR2 FQGNSA. The CDR3 loop spans 14 amino acids. The V end lost 1 base, the J end lost 5 bases, and 10 bases lay between the germline ends. CDR3 protein: CASSLEGGGDTQYF. The CDR3, as DNA: TGTGCCAGCAGCTTAGAGGGGGGCGGAGATACGCAGTATTTT. Variable domain in full (rest from reference TRBV7-2 and TRBJ2-3): GAGVSQSPSNKVTEKGKDVELRCDPISGHTALYWYRQSLGQGLEFLIYFQGNSAPDKSGLPSDRFSAERTGGSVSTLTIQRTQQEDSAVYLCASSLEGGGDTQYFGPGTRLTVL.

This clone was counted at least ten times. V is TRBV7-2 and J is TRBJ2-4; 11 bases line up with TRBD2. CDR3 size: 14 residues. The germline V gene encodes CDR1 SGHTA and CDR2 FQGNSA. V shed 5 bases and J 7 bases; nucleotides not matched to a gene: 4. In nucleotides, the CDR3 is TGTGCCAGCAGCCCCATAGCGGGAGGGAACATTCAGTACTTC. This gives the protein CASSPIAGGNIQYF.

A note on this clone: Additional DNA sequences in this sample encode the identical CDR3. The V and J genes are TRBV28 and TRBJ2-7; 8 bases match TRBD2. V lost 10 bases, J lost 3 bases, and 2 bases stayed unmatched. The germline gives CDR1 MDHEN, CDR2 SYDVKM. This CDR3 has 11 residues. CDR3 protein: CATGGVYEQYF. The CDR3 nucleotides read TGTGCCACCGGGGGGGTCTACGAGCAGTACTTC.

The V and J genes are TRBV15 and TRBJ2-4, with 8 bases identical to TRBD2. This CDR3 region has 15 residues. Germline trimming cut 1 base from V and 4 bases from J; bases unmatched to any gene: 3. Germline CDR1 is LNHNV and CDR2 is YYDKDF (reference sequence). The CDR3 DNA reads as TGTGCCACCAGCAGAGCGGGGGGGGTTAAAAACATTCAGTACTTC. Encoded protein: CATSRAGGVKNIQYF.

The chain couples TRBV9 to TRBJ2-1, with a possible D match to TRBD2 (6 bases). Germline V gives CDR1 SGDLS, CDR2 YYNGEE. The CDR3 totals 15 residues. Deletions cut 4 bases from V and 0 bases from J, with 11 bases between. This CDR3 reads CASSILASSYNEQFF. The CDR3 nucleotides read TGTGCCAGCAGCATTCTAGCGAGCTCCTACAATGAGCAGTTCTTC.

This sequence joins TRBV30 and TRBJ1-5, with 9 bases fitting TRBD1. V shed 2 bases, J shed 3 bases, and the junction held 8 bases outside the gene matches. The germline V gene encodes CDR1 GTSNPN and CDR2 SVGIG (reference sequence). The CDR3 is 16 residues long. The CDR3 sequence is CAWSNGGTGNNQPQHF. The CDR3 DNA follows: TGTGCCTGGAGTAACGGCGGGACAGGGAACAATCAGCCCCAGCATTTT. Combining the CDR3 with reference TRBV30 and TRBJ1-5 gives the whole variable domain SQTIHQWPATLVQPVGSPLSLECTVEGTSNPNLYWYRQAAGRGLQLLFYSVGIGQISSEVPQNLSASRPQDRQFILSSKKLLLSDSGFYLCAWSNGGTGNNQPQHFGDGTRLSIL.

The chain is built from TRBV25-1 and TRBJ2-5, with unresolved D. Deletions cut 5 bases from V and 0 bases from J, with 4 bases between. Germline V CDR1 and CDR2: MGHDK, SYGVNS. The CDR3 contains 12 residues. Here the CDR3 reads CASSPHQETQYF. The CDR3 region has the DNA TGTGCCAGCAGTCCCCACCAAGAGACCCAGTACTTC.

The genes are TRBV4-1 and TRBJ1-2; D is ambiguous. V lost 10 bases and J 4 bases, leaving 19 bases between the germline ends. The CDR3 spans 14 residues. Germline assignment: CDR1 MGHRA and CDR2 YSYEKL. CDR3 protein: CATRGSLESYGYTF. CDR3 DNA sequence: TGCGCCACCCGCGGGAGCCTCGAGTCCTATGGCTACACCTTC.

This clone was counted only a few times. In the same sample, other DNA sequences code for this CDR3. The rearrangement joins TRBV30 to TRBJ1-5, with D uncertain. Looked up from germline, CDR1 is GTSNPN and CDR2 is SVGIG (reference sequence). The CDR3 loop spans 12 amino acids. The V gene lost 0 bases and the J gene lost 6 bases, with 6 bases spanning the gap. The CDR3 bases are TGTGCCTGGAGTGTACTAGGTCAGCCCCAGCATTTT. Translated: CAWSVLGQPQHF.

For this clone: Other DNA sequences in this specimen translate into the identical CDR3. The genes are TRBV5-4 and TRBJ1-2; the D gene is possibly TRBD1 (6 bases). Germline CDR1 is SGHNT and CDR2 is YYREEE (reference sequence). The CDR3 length is 14 residues. The V gene lost 0 bases and the J gene lost 4 bases, with 10 bases spanning the gap. As DNA, the CDR3 is TGTGCCAGCAGCTTGGACAGGGAGGGCTATGGCTACACCTTC. This encodes CASSLDREGYGYTF.

A remark on this clone: At one boundary the junction diverges from the germline segment, which might be a read error. This sequence joins TRBV4-1 and TRBJ2-7; tentatively, D is TRBD2 (5 bases). This CDR3 region has 14 residues. CDR1 is MGHRA, CDR2 YSYEKL, per germline. The CDR3 coding sequence is TGCGCCAGCAGCCAAGCTACGTATGACTACGAGCGGTACTTC. It encodes CASSQATYDYERYF.

This clone was seen a few times. The same CDR3 also results from other DNA sequences found in this sample. The rearrangement links TRBV19 to TRBJ2-3; no definite D call. The CDR3 totals 13 residues. The germline V gene has CDR1 LNHDA and CDR2 SQIVND (reference sequence). Trimming took 5 bases from V and 0 from J, leaving 6 bases between them. In nucleotides, the CDR3 is TGTGCCAGTAGTCAAACTAGCACAGATACGCAGTATTTT. Protein product: CASSQTSTDTQYF.

V and J are TRBV5-4 and TRBJ2-1, with D perhaps TRBD1 (5 bases). With 0 bases removed from V and 8 bases from J, the gap between germline ends came to 12 bases. Germline values: CDR1 SGHNT, CDR2 YYREEE (reference sequence). The CDR3 covers 14 residues. The CDR3 loop is CASSLVVQGYEQFF. In DNA, the CDR3 is TGTGCCAGCAGCTTGGTAGTTCAGGGCTATGAGCAGTTCTTC.

The chain has TRBV28 and TRBJ1-2; D is uncertain. The CDR3 contains 14 residues. The V end lost 4 bases, the J end lost 5 bases, and 14 bases lay between the germline ends. The V gene's germline CDR1 is MDHEN and CDR2 SYDVKM. The CDR3 bases are TGTGCCAGCAGTTCCTCGGGAGCCGGGTATGGCTACACCTTC. Its translation: CASSSSGAGYGYTF.

This clone was seen a few times. The rearrangement uses TRBV5-1 and TRBJ2-3; 11 nucleotides agree with TRBD2. V shed 0 bases, J shed 5 bases, and the junction held 11 bases outside the gene matches. From germline, CDR1 is SGHRS and CDR2 YFSETQ. CDR3 size: 18 residues. The CDR3 loop is CASSLAAGLAGGLDTQYF. The CDR3 nucleotides read TGCGCCAGCAGCTTGGCCGCGGGGCTAGCGGGGGGCCTAGATACGCAGTATTTT.

This clone occurred a few times. Other DNA sequences of this sample code for an identical CDR3. The genes are TRBV19 and TRBJ1-2, with unresolved D. The V end was cut by 1 base, the J end by 2 bases, with 5 bases between. The CDR3 contains 13 residues. Germline loops: CDR1 LNHDA, CDR2 SQIVND (reference sequence). The CDR3 protein is CASSIGANYGYTF. CDR3 sequence (DNA): TGTGCCAGTAGTATAGGAGCGAACTATGGCTACACCTTC. Supplemented by reference TRBV19 and TRBJ1-2, the full variable domain reads DGGITQSPKYLFRKEGQNVTLSCEQNLNHDAMYWYRQDPGQGLRLIYYSQIVNDFQKGDIAEGYSVSREKKESFPLTVTSAQKNPTAFYLCASSIGANYGYTFGSGTRLTVV.

The chain is built from TRBV15 and TRBJ1-1, with 7 bases lining up with TRBD1. The CDR3 sequence is 15 residues long. Unmatched junction bases numbered 6, after V lost 5 bases and J lost 0 bases. From germline, CDR1 is LNHNV and CDR2 YYDKDF (reference sequence). For the CDR3, the DNA is TGTGCCACCAGCTTAACCGGGACAGTGAACACTGAAGCTTTCTTT. Protein product: CATSLTGTVNTEAFF.